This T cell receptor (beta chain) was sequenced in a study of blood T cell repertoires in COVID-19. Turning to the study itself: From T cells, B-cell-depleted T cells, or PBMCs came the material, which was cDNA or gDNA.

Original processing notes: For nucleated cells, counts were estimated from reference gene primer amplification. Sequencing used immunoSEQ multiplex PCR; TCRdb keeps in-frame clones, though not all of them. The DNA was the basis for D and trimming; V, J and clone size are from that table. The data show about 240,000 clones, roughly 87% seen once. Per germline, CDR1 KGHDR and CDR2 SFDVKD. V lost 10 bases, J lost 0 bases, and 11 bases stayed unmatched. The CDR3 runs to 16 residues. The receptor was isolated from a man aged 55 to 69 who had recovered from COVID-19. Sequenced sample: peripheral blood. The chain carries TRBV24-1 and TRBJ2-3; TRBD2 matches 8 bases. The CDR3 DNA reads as TGTGCCACAAGCAGCGGGGGCGGTACTAGCACAGATACGCAGTATTTT. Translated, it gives CATSSGGGTSTDTQYF.